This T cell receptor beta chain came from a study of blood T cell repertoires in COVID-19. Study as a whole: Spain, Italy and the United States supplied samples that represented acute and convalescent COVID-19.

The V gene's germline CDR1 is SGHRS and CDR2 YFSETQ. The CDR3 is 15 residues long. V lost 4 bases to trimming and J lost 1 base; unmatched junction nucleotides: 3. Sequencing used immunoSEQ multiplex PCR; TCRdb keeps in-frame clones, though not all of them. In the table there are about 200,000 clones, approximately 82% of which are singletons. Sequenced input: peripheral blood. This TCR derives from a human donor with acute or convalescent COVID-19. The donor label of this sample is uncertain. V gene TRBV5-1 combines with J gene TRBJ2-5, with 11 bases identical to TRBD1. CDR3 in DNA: TGCGCCAGCAGCACCGGGACAGGGGGCCAAGAGACCCAGTACTTC. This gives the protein CASSTGTGGQETQYF.